The 14 T cell receptor beta chains listed next were all sequenced from one sample in a study of a mutant IDH1 vaccine in newly diagnosed glioma. Specified time point: week 35, safety follow-up. Alongside topical imiquimod, each dose of vaccine comprised 300 ug of mutant IDH1 20-mer peptide. Which antigens these TCRs recognize remains unknown. Produced via immunoSEQ multiplex PCR; TCRdb's table is partial and in-frame only. Of about 32,000 clones in the sample, roughly 80% are singletons; the top ten hold about 9.3%. The specimen was PBMCs, collected from a glioma patient whose treatment included an IDH1 peptide vaccine. The source is a woman aged 25 to 39 with glioma. Some clones in this sample may be carry-over from other donors' samples.

The chain links TRBV4-1 to TRBJ1-4; no firm D call. Trimming left V 4 bases short and J 2 bases short, with 8 bases between. The CDR3 is made up of 14 amino acids. Germline assignment: CDR1 MGHRA and CDR2 YSYEKL. CDR3 protein: CASSPVGTNEKLFF. CDR3 DNA: TGCGCCAGCAGCCCAGTAGGCACTAATGAAAAACTGTTTTTT.

The V gene is TRBV25-1, the J gene TRBJ2-1; D remains unclear. The germline CDR1 and CDR2 sequences are MGHDK and SYGVNS. The CDR3 runs to 14 residues. V gave up 2 bases and J gave up 4 bases, with 9 bases separating them. DNA of the CDR3: TGTGCCAGCAGTGAACACCCCTTATACAATGAGCAGTTCTTC. Protein sequence: CASSEHPLYNEQFF.

The V and J genes are TRBV4-1 and TRBJ2-3, with 7 bases lining up with TRBD2. The CDR3 loop spans 14 amino acids. Per the germline V gene, CDR1 is MGHRA and CDR2 is YSYEKL. V trimming: 3 bases; J trimming: 4 bases; junction bases outside the gene matches: 4. The CDR3 sequence is CASSQGGRADTQYF. The CDR3 DNA reads as TGCGCCAGCAGCCAGGGAGGGAGGGCAGATACGCAGTATTTT.

The rearrangement links TRBV7-6 to TRBJ2-7; 12 bases align to TRBD2. Germline CDR1 SGHVS, CDR2 FNYEAQ. Unmatched junction bases numbered 6, after V lost 4 bases and J lost 5 bases. This CDR3 contains 15 residues. The DNA of the CDR3 is TGTGCCAGCAGCTCCTCTAGCGGGAGGGCCCACGAGCAGTACTTC. Amino acid sequence: CASSSSSGRAHEQYF.

The chain is built from TRBV29-1 and TRBJ2-2; D gene unclear. The CDR3 extends over 13 amino acids. Trimming cost V 3 bases and J 2 bases, with 7 bases left between them. CDR1 and CDR2 from the germline V gene are SQVTM and ANQGSEA. CDR3 region: CSVDSINTGELFF. CDR3 in DNA: TGCAGCGTTGACTCGATAAACACCGGGGAGCTGTTTTTT.

In its sample, this clone was seen once. The chain is built from TRBV10-1 and TRBJ1-1; 11 nucleotides align to TRBD1. Germline V lookup: CDR1 WNHNN, CDR2 SYGVQD (reference sequence). After removal of 4 bases from V and 11 bases from J, the junction contained 12 bases not matched to a gene. This CDR3 region has 15 residues. CDR3 region: CASSAADRGREQAFF. The DNA of the CDR3 is TGCGCCAGCAGTGCCGCGGACAGGGGGCGCGAACAGGCTTTCTTT.

This chain connects TRBV27 to TRBJ2-7; TRBD2 matches 7 bases. Germline V gene data show CDR1 as MNHEY and CDR2 as SMNVEV (reference sequence). The trim removed 5 bases at V and 3 bases at J, leaving 4 bases unmatched. The CDR3 extends over 13 amino acids. The CDR3 is CASSPRDYYEQYF. As DNA, the CDR3 is TGTGCCAGCAGTCCCCGGGACTACTACGAGCAGTACTTC.

This sequence joins TRBV4-1 and TRBJ2-2, with 7 bases matching TRBD1. The J segment lost 5 bases and the V segment lost 8 bases, leaving 8 bases of the junction unmatched. The CDR3 loop spans 14 amino acids. In germline, CDR1 is MGHRA, CDR2 YSYEKL. DNA of the CDR3: TGCGCCAGCCGTCGGACAGGCGATACCGGGGAGCTGTTTTTT. Translating gives CASRRTGDTGELFF.

This clone has more than one count but fewer than ten. The V and J genes are TRBV5-6 and TRBJ1-1, with D possibly TRBD1 on 5 matching bases. This CDR3 has 14 residues. Germline values: CDR1 SGHDT, CDR2 YYEEEE. V lost 6 bases to trimming and J lost 0 bases, with 12 bases between them. DNA of the CDR3: TGTGCCAGCACCCCGACAGAGGTGAACACTGAAGCTTTCTTT. It translates to CASTPTEVNTEAFF.

This clone has only a few counts. V is TRBV5-1 and J is TRBJ2-2, with 7 nucleotides matching TRBD1. Germline V gene data show CDR1 as SGHRS and CDR2 as YFSETQ. With 2 bases clipped from V and 7 bases from J, the junction kept 5 bases outside the gene matches. CDR3 length: 14 residues. CDR3 bases: TGCGCCAGCAGCTTCGACAGGGTCGGCGGGGAGCTGTTTTTT. Encoded protein: CASSFDRVGGELFF.

The gene calls are TRBV10-3 and TRBJ2-7, with 8 bases aligning to TRBD2. This CDR3 spans 12 amino acids. Trimming cost V 11 bases and J 5 bases; bases outside gene matches: 8. Germline assignment: CDR1 ENHRY and CDR2 SYGVKD. Here the CDR3 DNA reads TGTGCCTCCCGGGAGGGCCCCAACGAGCAGTACTTC. This sequence encodes CASREGPNEQYF.

The chain joins TRBV19 to TRBJ2-5; a possible D gene is TRBD1 (6 bases). In germline, CDR1 is LNHDA, CDR2 SQIVND (reference sequence). Trimming shortened V by 5 bases and J by 5 bases, and 21 bases separated the two germline ends. CDR3 length: 16 amino acids. DNA of the CDR3: TGTGCCAGTAGTCCCCGAACGGCAGGGGCTGGGGAGACCCAGTACTTC. Amino acid sequence: CASSPRTAGAGETQYF.

This chain joins TRBV5-4 and TRBJ1-2, with D possibly matching TRBD1 (6 bases). The CDR3 length is 14 residues. CDR1 and CDR2 from the germline V gene are SGHNT and YYREEE (reference sequence). Trimming pared 4 bases from V and 1 base from J, leaving 11 bases between. CDR3 in DNA: TGTGCCAGCAGCGTTCAGGGGTATAACTATGGCTACACCTTC. Protein sequence: CASSVQGYNYGYTF.

The chain combines TRBV5-4 with TRBJ2-1, with a possible D match to TRBD2 (6 bases). This CDR3 has 15 amino acids. V shed 5 bases and J shed 6 bases, with 18 bases lying between them. CDR1 and CDR2 from the germline V gene are SGHNT and YYREEE (reference sequence). The DNA of the CDR3 is TGTGCCAGCAGAGTCCGGGAGTACAAAGGCAATGAGCAGTTCTTC. It yields the protein CASRVREYKGNEQFF.